The rows below give T cell receptor beta chains drawn from one sample of a study of cytomegalovirus exposure and HLA in healthy donors. TCRdb keeps only in-frame clones here, not all; method: immunoSEQ multiplex PCR. The table lists approximately 210,000 clones, approximately 80% of them singletons. The sequenced sample consisted of PBMCs. These receptors were obtained from a woman between 45 and 60 years old in good health and CMV-seropositive. Each CDR3 is given with its conserved first and last residue. D genes are given only for firm matches. The size of a clone is reported for some rows only, either as once, few or many, or as a class for expanded clones.

TRBD1,TRBV6-6,TRBJ1-5,NA,TGTGCCACCGCAACAATAGGACAGGGAGGTCAGCCCCAGCATTTT,CATATIGQGGQPQHF
TRBD2,TRBV15,TRBJ2-1,NA,TGTGCCACCGGGCGGAGCGGAGCGGGGGGGGAAATCTACAATGAGCAGTTCTTC,CATGRSGAGGEIYNEQFF
NA,TRBV4-3,TRBJ2-5,NA,TGCGCCAGCAGCGCCGGGTTTTTGAAGACCCAGTACTTC,CASSAGFLKTQYF
NA,TRBV28,TRBJ1-2,NA,TGTGCCAACAACCTACAGGGCCACTATGGCTACACCTTC,CANNLQGHYGYTF
TRBD2,TRBV11-2,TRBJ2-1,NA,TGTGCCAGCAGCTTAGTTCTAGCGGGGAATGAGCAGTTCTTC,CASSLVLAGNEQFF
NA,TRBV5-1,TRBJ2-3,NA,TGCGCCAGCAGCTCCGTGATGGGCAGGGCAGATACGCAGTATTTT,CASSSVMGRADTQYF
NA,TRBV30,TRBJ2-7,NA,TGTGCCTGGAGTGGATCTTCGGCCCTCCCGGGAGAGCAGTACTTC,CAWSGSSALPGEQYF
NA,TRBV5-6,TRBJ1-6,NA,TGTGCCAGCAGACCCGCCAGCTCCTATAATTCACCCCTCCACTTT,CASRPASSYNSPLHF
NA,TRBV10-3,TRBJ1-5,NA,TGTGCCATCGGCCGGGAGGGTAGCAATCAGCCCCAGCATTTT,CAIGREGSNQPQHF
NA,TRBV10-3,TRBJ1-2,NA,TGTGCCATCAGAGTCGACAGGAACTATGGCTACACCTTC,CAIRVDRNYGYTF
TRBD1,TRBV5-8,TRBJ2-3,NA,TGTGCCAGCAGCCGAGGACAGGGATTTACAGATACGCAGTATTTT,CASSRGQGFTDTQYF
TRBD2,TRBV7-2,TRBJ2-1,NA,TGTGCCAGCAGCTTAGGTGGGACTAGCGGGGGGGCTAATGAGCAGTTCTTC,CASSLGGTSGGANEQFF
TRBD1,TRBV10-1,TRBJ1-1,NA,TGCGCCAGCAGTGACCAGGGGGATACTGAAGCTTTCTTT,CASSDQGDTEAFF
NA,TRBV4-1,TRBJ1-2,NA,TGCGCCAGCAGCCAAGACGGGGGGGGGTATGGCTACACCTTC,CASSQDGGGYGYTF
TRBD2,TRBV7-6,TRBJ2-2,NA,TGTGCCAGCAGCTTAGTCGGGACTAGCTTTTCCGGGGAGCTGTTTTTT,CASSLVGTSFSGELFF
TRBD1,TRBV27,TRBJ1-1,NA,TGTGCCAGCGACAGAATCGGGACAGGGAAGGGAGCTGAAGCTTTCTTT,CASDRIGTGKGAEAFF
NA,TRBV9,TRBJ1-2,once,TGTGCCAGCAGCACCCGGTCTGGTTATGGCTACACCTTC,CASSTRSGYGYTF
NA,TRBV21-1,TRBJ1-2,NA,TGTGCCAGCAGCGTGGGCAGGGGTGGCTACACCTTC,CASSVGRGGYTF
NA,TRBV7-3,TRBJ2-6,NA,TGTGCCAGCAGTAAAGGGGGGGGAGCTGGGGCCAACGTCCTGACTTTC,CASSKGGGAGANVLTF
TRBD2,TRBV4-1,TRBJ2-1,NA,TGCGCCAGCAGCCAAGCTCAGCTAGCGGGGGGCCAGAATGAGCAGTTCTTC,CASSQAQLAGGQNEQFF
NA,TRBV5-1,TRBJ2-3,NA,TGCGCCAGCAGCTTGATTGACAGGACGAGCACAGATACGCAGTATTTT,CASSLIDRTSTDTQYF
NA,TRBV5-8,TRBJ1-3,few,TGTGCCAGCAGCTTGGGTCAGGCCGGAAACACCATATATTTT,CASSLGQAGNTIYF
TRBD1,TRBV4-1,TRBJ1-5,NA,TGCGCCAGCAGCCAAGTGCCTGGGGACAGATTTCTATATAGCAATCAGCCCCAGCATTTT,CASSQVPGDRFLYSNQPQHF
NA,TRBV7-3,TRBJ2-2,few,TGTGCCAGCAGCCCGCGGTCGGGGAGCACCGGGGAGCTGTTTTTT,CASSPRSGSTGELFF
TRBD1,TRBV7-2,TRBJ2-7,NA,TGTGCCAGCAGCCGTACAGGGGGGTATTCCTACGAGCAGTACTTC,CASSRTGGYSYEQYF
TRBD2,TRBV5-1,TRBJ2-1,NA,TGCGCCAGCAGCTTGTCTAGCGGATCTCACAATGAGCAGTTCTTC,CASSLSSGSHNEQFF
NA,TRBV30,TRBJ1-1,NA,TGTGCCTGGAGTCCGCTGGCCACTGAAGCTTTCTTT,CAWSPLATEAFF
TRBD1,TRBV18,TRBJ1-1,NA,TGTGCCAGCTCACCACTGCAGGGGGACTCAAACACTGAAGCTTTCTTT,CASSPLQGDSNTEAFF
NA,TRBV19,TRBJ1-1,NA,TGTGCCAGTAGTTCCCAGGGTGGTACTGAAGCTTTCTTT,CASSSQGGTEAFF
NA,TRBV6-5,TRBJ1-1,once,TGTGCCAGCAGTTACTCACAGGGCGAGGGGACTGAAGCTTTCTTT,CASSYSQGEGTEAFF
TRBD2,TRBV18,TRBJ2-5,NA,TGTGCCAGCTCACCGCGGGGGCAAGAGACCCAGTACTTC,CASSPRGQETQYF
TRBD1,TRBV9,TRBJ2-1,NA,TGTGCCAGCAGCGTTGGCGGGACAGGGGGCAATGAGCAGTTCTTC,CASSVGGTGGNEQFF
NA,TRBV6-5,TRBJ1-1,NA,TGTGCCAGCAGTTGGGCCAAGAACACTGAAGCTTTCTTT,CASSWAKNTEAFF
TRBD2,TRBV19,TRBJ2-2,NA,TGTGCCAGTCCGGGGAAACTAGCGGGGGGAGGCACCGGGGAGCTGTTTTTT,CASPGKLAGGGTGELFF
NA,TRBV9,TRBJ1-1,few,TGTGCCAGCAGTCCAGATTTGAACACTGAAGCTTTCTTT,CASSPDLNTEAFF
NA,TRBV6-5,TRBJ2-7,NA,TGTGCCAGCACCGCCGATAAGGGGTCCTCCTACGAGCAGTACTTC,CASTADKGSSYEQYF
NA,TRBV5-5,TRBJ1-5,NA,TGTGCCAGCAGCTTGGGGACAGTCCCCAATCAGCCCCAGCATTTT,CASSLGTVPNQPQHF
NA,TRBV4-2,TRBJ2-3,NA,TGTGCCAGCAGCCCAGGACAGTTCACAGATACGCAGTATTTT,CASSPGQFTDTQYF
TRBD2,TRBV9,TRBJ2-1,once,TGTGCCAGCAGCCCGCGACTAGCGGGGGGCAACAATGAGCAGTTCTTC,CASSPRLAGGNNEQFF
TRBD1,TRBV11-1,TRBJ2-3,NA,TGTGCCAGCAGCCTAGGGACAGGGGTGAGGACAGATACGCAGTATTTT,CASSLGTGVRTDTQYF
TRBD1,TRBV6-5,TRBJ2-2,NA,TGTGCCAGCAGTTATGACAGGGTGGGCTCCGGGGAGCTGTTTTTT,CASSYDRVGSGELFF